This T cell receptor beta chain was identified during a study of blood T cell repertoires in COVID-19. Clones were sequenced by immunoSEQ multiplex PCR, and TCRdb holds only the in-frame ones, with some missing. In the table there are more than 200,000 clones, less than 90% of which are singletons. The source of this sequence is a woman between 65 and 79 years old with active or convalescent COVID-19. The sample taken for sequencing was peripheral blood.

The CDR3 here is CASSLVAGADTQYF. DNA of the CDR3: TGTGCCAGCAGCTTGGTAGCGGGAGCAGATACGCAGTATTTT. The chain carries TRBV5-4 and TRBJ2-3; 9 nucleotides match TRBD2. Germline CDR1 SGHNT, CDR2 YYREEE (reference sequence). This CDR3 spans 14 amino acids. The junction had 0 bases not matched to a gene; V was cut back by 0 bases and J by 4 bases.